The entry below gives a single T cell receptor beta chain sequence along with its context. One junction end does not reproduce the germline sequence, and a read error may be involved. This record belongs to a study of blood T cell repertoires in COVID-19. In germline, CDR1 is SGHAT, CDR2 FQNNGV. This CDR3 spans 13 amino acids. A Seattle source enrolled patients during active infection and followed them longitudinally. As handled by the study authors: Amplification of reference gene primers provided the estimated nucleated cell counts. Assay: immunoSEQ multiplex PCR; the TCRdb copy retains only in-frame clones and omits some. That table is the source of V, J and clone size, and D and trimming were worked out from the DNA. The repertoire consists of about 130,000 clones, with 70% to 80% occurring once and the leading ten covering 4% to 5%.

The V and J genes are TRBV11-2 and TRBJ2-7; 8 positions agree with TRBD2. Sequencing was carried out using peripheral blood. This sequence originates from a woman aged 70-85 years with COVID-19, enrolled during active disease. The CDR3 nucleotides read TGTGCCAGCAGCTTAGATCAACTAGCGGACCCAACCTTC. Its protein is CASSLDQLADPTF.